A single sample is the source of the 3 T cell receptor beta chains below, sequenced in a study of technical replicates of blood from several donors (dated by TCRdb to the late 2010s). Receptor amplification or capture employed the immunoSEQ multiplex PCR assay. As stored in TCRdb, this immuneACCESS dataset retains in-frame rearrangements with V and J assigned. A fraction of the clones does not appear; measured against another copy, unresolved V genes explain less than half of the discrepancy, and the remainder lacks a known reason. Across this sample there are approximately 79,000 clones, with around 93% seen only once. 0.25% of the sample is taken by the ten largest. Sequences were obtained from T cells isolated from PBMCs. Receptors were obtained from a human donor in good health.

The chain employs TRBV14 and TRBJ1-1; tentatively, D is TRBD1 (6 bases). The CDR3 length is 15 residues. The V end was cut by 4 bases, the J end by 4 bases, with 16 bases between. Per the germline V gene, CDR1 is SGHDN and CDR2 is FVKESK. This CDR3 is CASSPTTGWTTEAFF. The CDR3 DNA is TGTGCCAGCAGCCCGACGACAGGTTGGACCACTGAAGCTTTCTTT.

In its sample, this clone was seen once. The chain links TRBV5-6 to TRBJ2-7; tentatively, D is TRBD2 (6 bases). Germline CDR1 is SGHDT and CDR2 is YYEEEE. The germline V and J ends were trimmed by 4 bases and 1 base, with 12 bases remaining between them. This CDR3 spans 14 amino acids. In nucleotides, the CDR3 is TGTGCCAGCAGCCGTAGCGGAGCGTCCTACGAGCAGTACTTC. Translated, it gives CASSRSGASYEQYF.

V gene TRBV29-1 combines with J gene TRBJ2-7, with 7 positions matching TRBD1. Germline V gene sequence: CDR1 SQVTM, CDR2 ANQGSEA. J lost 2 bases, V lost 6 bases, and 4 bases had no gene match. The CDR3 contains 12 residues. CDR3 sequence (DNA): TGCAGCGTCAGGGACAGCCCCTACGAGCAGTACTTC. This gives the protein CSVRDSPYEQYF.